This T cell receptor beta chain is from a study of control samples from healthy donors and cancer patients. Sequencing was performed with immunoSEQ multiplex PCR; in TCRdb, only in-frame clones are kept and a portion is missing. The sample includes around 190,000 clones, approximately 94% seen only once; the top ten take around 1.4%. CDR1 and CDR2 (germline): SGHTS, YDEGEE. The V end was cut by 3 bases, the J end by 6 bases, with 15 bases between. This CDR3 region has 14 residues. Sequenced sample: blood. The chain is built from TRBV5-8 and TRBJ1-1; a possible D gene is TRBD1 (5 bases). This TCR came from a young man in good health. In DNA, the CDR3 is TGTGCCAGCAGCTACTGGGGGGTAGGGGCTGAAGCTTTCTTT. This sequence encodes CASSYWGVGAEAFF. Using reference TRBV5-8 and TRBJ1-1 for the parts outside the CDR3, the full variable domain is EAGVTQSPTHLIKTRGQQATLRCSPISGHTSVYWYQQALGLGLQFLLWYDEGEERNRGNFPPRFSGRQFPNYSSELNVNALELEDSALYLCASSYWGVGAEAFFGQGTRLTVV.